One sample yielded the 26 T cell receptor beta chains listed below, sequenced in a study of cytomegalovirus exposure and HLA in healthy donors. The PCR contained 60 Vbeta and 13 Jbeta primers. Only in-frame clones appear in the TCRdb table, and some are missing; sequencing was by immunoSEQ multiplex PCR. The data show 150,000 to 200,000 clones, around 80% seen once. Source material: PBMCs. Receptors originate from a man aged 40-55 years in good health and CMV-seronegative.

Many counts were recorded for this clone. The rearrangement links TRBV6-5 to TRBJ1-3; D remains unclear. Trimming shortened V by 0 bases and J by 0 bases, and 6 bases separated the two germline ends. This CDR3 spans 15 amino acids. Germline V gene lookup returns CDR1 MNHEY and CDR2 SVGAGI. CDR3 protein: CASSYSTGSGNTIYF. The CDR3 nucleotides are TGTGCCAGCAGTTACTCGACGGGCTCTGGAAACACCATATATTTT.

The V gene is TRBV5-1, the J gene TRBJ2-1; perhaps TRBD1 as D (6 bases). Per germline, CDR1 SGHRS and CDR2 YFSETQ. The CDR3 is 17 amino acids. Trimming pared 4 bases from V and 0 bases from J, leaving 17 bases between. In DNA, the CDR3 is TGCGCCAGCAGCCTTGAGACAGGACCAAGCTCCTACAATGAGCAGTTCTTC. Protein: CASSLETGPSSYNEQFF.

The chain recombines TRBV5-6 with TRBJ2-3, with 9 bases matching TRBD2. Germline loops: CDR1 SGHDT, CDR2 YYEEEE. V was clipped by 4 bases and J by 0 bases; unmatched bases: 12. CDR3 length equals 18 residues. CDR3 in DNA: TGTGCCAGCAGCCCACTAGCGGGCCTATCCTCTAGCACAGATACGCAGTATTTT. Amino acids: CASSPLAGLSSSTDTQYF.

This clone has just one count. The chain couples TRBV30 to TRBJ2-7; 8 bases agree with TRBD2. Germline assignment: CDR1 GTSNPN and CDR2 SVGIG (reference sequence). CDR3 length: 15 amino acids. V was clipped by 2 bases and J by 3 bases; unmatched bases: 9. The CDR3 spells CAWSPPGGEGYEQYF. CDR3 in DNA: TGTGCCTGGAGTCCGCCGGGGGGGGAGGGCTACGAGCAGTACTTC.

V usage is TRBV19 and J usage is TRBJ2-1, with unresolved D. CDR3 length equals 14 residues. Germline CDR1 reads LNHDA; CDR2 reads SQIVND (reference sequence). Trimming took off 6 bases at V and 6 bases at J, with 15 bases between the two ends. CDR3 DNA: TGTGCCAGTAGGCCCCAGCTGGGCCCCAATGAGCAGTTCTTC. It specifies CASRPQLGPNEQFF.

The chain recombines TRBV19 with TRBJ2-6; D might be TRBD1 (5 bases). In germline, CDR1 is LNHDA, CDR2 SQIVND (reference sequence). V lost 6 bases and J 4 bases, leaving 13 bases between the germline ends. The CDR3 loop spans 15 amino acids. CDR3 sequence (DNA): TGTGCCAGTAGGACTGGGGCAGCCGGGGCCAACGTCCTGACTTTC. Its translation: CASRTGAAGANVLTF.

The V call is TRBV7-6, the J call TRBJ2-1; 12 bases are shared with TRBD2. The CDR3 totals 16 residues. Per germline, CDR1 SGHVS and CDR2 FNYEAQ. V lost 1 base to trimming and J lost 6 bases; unmatched junction nucleotides: 4. CDR3 sequence: CASSLDPSGRGNEQFF. In DNA form, the CDR3 reads TGTGCCAGCAGCTTAGACCCTAGCGGGAGGGGCAATGAGCAGTTCTTC.

The chain links TRBV7-2 to TRBJ2-5, with 7 bases aligning to TRBD2. J was trimmed by 7 bases and V by 5 bases; bases with no gene match: 13. The CDR3 consists of 15 residues. Germline V CDR1 and CDR2: SGHTA, FQGNSA. CDR3 nucleotide sequence: TGTGCCAGCAGCCCGCGACTAGCTGGAGTCGGGACCCAGTACTTC. Residues: CASSPRLAGVGTQYF.

V is TRBV18 and J is TRBJ1-5; no reliable D call. Germline V lookup: CDR1 KGHSH, CDR2 LQKENI. The CDR3 sequence is 15 residues long. The germline V and J ends were trimmed by 2 bases and 1 base, with 9 bases remaining between them. The DNA of the CDR3 is TGTGCCAGCTCACCATGGCAGGAAAGCAATCAGCCCCAGCATTTT. It yields the protein CASSPWQESNQPQHF.

V and J are TRBV4-3 and TRBJ2-5; possibly TRBD1 for D (6 bases). The germline V gene has CDR1 LGHNA and CDR2 YSLEER. This CDR3 region has 15 residues. The ends were cut back, 0 bases at V and 7 bases at J, with 15 bases in the middle. CDR3 loop: CASSQDFDRLGTQYF. The DNA for the CDR3 is TGCGCCAGCAGCCAAGATTTCGACAGGCTTGGGACCCAGTACTTC.

This clone was detected once. The chain combines TRBV6-5 with TRBJ1-3, with D possibly matching TRBD1 (5 bases). CDR3 length equals 15 residues. Germline loops: CDR1 MNHEY, CDR2 SVGAGI. Trimming removed 5 bases from V and 0 bases from J, with 11 bases in between. Here the CDR3 DNA reads TGTGCCAGCAGTCTCGACAGCCGCTCTGGAAACACCATATATTTT. Translated: CASSLDSRSGNTIYF.

V usage is TRBV5-1 and J usage is TRBJ1-1, with D maybe TRBD1 (5 bases). The CDR3 has 17 residues. Trimming removed 2 bases from V and 0 bases from J, with 17 bases in between. The germline CDR1 and CDR2 sequences are SGHRS and YFSETQ. The chain's CDR3 is CASSFWTGGMVNTEAFF. The CDR3 DNA follows: TGCGCCAGCAGCTTTTGGACGGGGGGAATGGTGAACACTGAAGCTTTCTTT.

CDR3 nucleotides: TGTGCCAGTAGTATTGGGGGGGACTATGGCTACACCTTC. Translated: CASSIGGDYGYTF. The chain recombines TRBV19 with TRBJ1-2, with D perhaps TRBD1 (5 bases). Germline CDR1 reads LNHDA; CDR2 reads SQIVND (reference sequence). Trimming stripped 3 bases from V and 3 bases from J, with 8 bases between. The CDR3 runs 13 residues.

The chain couples TRBV7-3 to TRBJ2-7; 7 nucleotides line up with TRBD2. The CDR3 length is 14 residues. Per the germline V gene, CDR1 is SGHTA and CDR2 is FQGTGA. After removal of 0 bases from V and 2 bases from J, the junction contained 1 base not matched to a gene. The CDR3 sequence is CASSLTSGPYEQYF. CDR3 coding DNA: TGTGCCAGCAGCTTAACTAGCGGGCCCTACGAGCAGTACTTC. Supplemented by reference TRBV7-3 and TRBJ2-7, the full variable domain reads GAGVSQTPSNKVTEKGKYVELRCDPISGHTALYWYRQSLGQGPEFLIYFQGTGAADDSGLPNDRFFAVRPEGSVSTLKIQRTERGDSAVYLCASSLTSGPYEQYFGPGTRLTVT.

This chain uses TRBV7-9 with TRBJ2-7; TRBD2 is a possible D gene (5 bases). This CDR3 contains 14 residues. The V gene lost 1 base and the J gene lost 7 bases, with 14 bases spanning the gap. In germline, CDR1 is SEHNR, CDR2 FQNEAQ (reference sequence). CDR3 sequence (DNA): TGTGCCAGCAGCTTAGGTCGGTCGGGAAATGAGCAGTACTTC. Translated, it gives CASSLGRSGNEQYF.

This clone has just a few counts. V is TRBV27 and J is TRBJ2-7; 10 positions match TRBD1. CDR3 length: 15 residues. With V trimmed by 2 bases and J by 4 bases, 5 bases remained unmatched. Per germline, CDR1 MNHEY and CDR2 SMNVEV (reference sequence). The chain's CDR3 is CASSLETGGGYEQYF. The CDR3 DNA sequence: TGTGCCAGCAGTTTAGAGACAGGGGGCGGTTACGAGCAGTACTTC.

The chain joins TRBV6-1 to TRBJ1-5, with D perhaps matching TRBD1 (5 bases). CDR3 size: 15 residues. Trimming removed 5 bases from V and 1 base from J, with 12 bases in between. Germline V CDR1 and CDR2: MNHNS, SASEGT. The CDR3 coding sequence is TGTGCCAGCAGTCCTCGACAGTGGAGCAATCAGCCCCAGCATTTT. This sequence encodes CASSPRQWSNQPQHF.

This clone has only one observation. The chain uses TRBV9 and TRBJ2-1; D gene uncertain. The CDR3 has 13 residues. Looked up from germline, CDR1 is SGDLS and CDR2 is YYNGEE. V was cut by 1 base and J by 10 bases, with 12 bases left in between. The CDR3 nucleotides are TGTGCCAGCAGCGTATGGTCCGGAGAGGAGCAGTTCTTC. It yields the protein CASSVWSGEEQFF.

J is TRBJ2-3 and V is TRBV5-4, with D tentatively TRBD2 (7 bases). The CDR3 is made up of 17 amino acids. V was pared by 4 bases and J by 2 bases, with 20 bases between. Germline CDR1 is SGHNT and CDR2 is YYREEE (reference sequence). The CDR3 DNA sequence: TGTGCCAGCAGCCGAAGCGTGGGCGGGGGCGTCACAGATACGCAGTATTTT. Translation: CASSRSVGGGVTDTQYF.

About this clone: Sequence at one end of the junction differs from germline and may be a read error. The chain combines TRBV2 with TRBJ1-1; TRBD1 agrees at 7 bases. This CDR3 has 14 amino acids. CDR1 is SNHLY, CDR2 FYNNEI, per germline. CDR3 nucleotides: TGTGCCCGCAGTGAAGAGGGGGCTTACACTGAAGCTTTCTTT. Protein: CARSEEGAYTEAFF.

The J gene is TRBJ2-2, the V gene TRBV4-3; D is perhaps TRBD2 (5 bases). The V gene lost 3 bases and the J gene lost 2 bases, with 10 bases spanning the gap. The germline CDR1 and CDR2 sequences are LGHNA and YSLEER. This CDR3 spans 15 amino acids. The DNA for the CDR3 is TGCGCCAGCAGCCAGACCGGACTCAACACCGGGGAGCTGTTTTTT. Protein product: CASSQTGLNTGELFF.

The V call is TRBV18, the J call TRBJ2-5, with a weak D call TRBD1 (6 bases). V was cut by 5 bases and J by 3 bases, with 10 bases left in between. The germline V gene encodes CDR1 KGHSH and CDR2 LQKENI. The CDR3 covers 13 residues. CDR3 loop: CASSITGKETQYF. In DNA, the CDR3 is TGTGCCAGCTCAATAACAGGGAAAGAGACCCAGTACTTC.

V is TRBV6-1 and J is TRBJ2-7, with 8 bases fitting TRBD1. This CDR3 is 15 amino acids long. Per germline, CDR1 MNHNS and CDR2 SASEGT. Unmatched junction bases numbered 6, after V lost 2 bases and J lost 3 bases. The CDR3, as DNA: TGTGCCAGCAGTGAACCCCCCGGGACAGGCTACGAGCAGTACTTC. Translation gives CASSEPPGTGYEQYF.

The chain couples TRBV11-3 to TRBJ1-1, with 7 bases fitting TRBD1. This CDR3 has 11 amino acids. Germline lookup yields CDR1 SGHNT and CDR2 YENEEA. V lost 5 bases and J lost 13; bases outside the gene matches: 7. The CDR3 loop reads CASSQGQEVFF. CDR3 DNA: TGTGCCAGCAGCCAAGGACAGGAGGTTTTCTTT.

This clone was recorded only once. This chain joins TRBV15 and TRBJ2-5; 7 bases align to TRBD1. There are 14 residues in the CDR3. The J segment lost 5 bases and the V segment lost 8 bases, leaving 11 bases of the junction unmatched. Germline V gene sequence: CDR1 LNHNV, CDR2 YYDKDF (reference sequence). CDR3 nucleotides: TGTGCCACCGGTAGGGGGCAAACCAGGGAGACCCAGTACTTC. This sequence encodes CATGRGQTRETQYF.

This clone was seen a few times. The V gene is TRBV29-1, the J gene TRBJ2-1; 12 nucleotides align to TRBD2. Germline CDR1 reads SQVTM; CDR2 reads ANQGSEA. J was trimmed by 5 bases and V by 6 bases; bases with no gene match: 11. The CDR3 covers 16 residues. For the CDR3, the DNA is TGCAGCGTGCCCCCGCTAGCGGGGGGGCGGGACAATGAGCAGTTCTTC. Translated, it gives CSVPPLAGGRDNEQFF.